The clone carrying this T cell receptor (beta chain) was seen just once. Original methodology: Estimates of nucleated cell counts were drawn from the amplification of reference gene primers. Assay used: immunoSEQ multiplex PCR; TCRdb lists only in-frame clones, some missing. That table gives V, J and clone size, and the DNA gave D and trimming. Here the sample spans 55,000 to 70,000 clones, around 79% being singletons. This sample is part of a study of blood T cell repertoires in COVID-19. The CDR3 covers 16 residues. The V gene's germline CDR1 is SGHTA and CDR2 FQGTGA. Trimming stripped 8 bases from V and 4 bases from J, with 21 bases between.

Material: peripheral blood. This sequence originates from a man in his sixties with acute or convalescent COVID-19. The rearrangement links TRBV7-3 to TRBJ2-1, with a possible D match to TRBD2 (6 bases). CDR3 DNA: TGTGCCAGCTCTATTAGCGGTCCAATACAGTACAATGAGCAGTTCTTC. Translated, it gives CASSISGPIQYNEQFF.